This entry is about one TCR beta chain. The record originates from a study of T cell responses to AZD1222 COVID-19 vaccine. The table came from immunoSEQ multiplex PCR; TCRdb's copy has only in-frame clones and leaves some out. This sample carries fewer than 85,000 clones, about 87% of them seen once, and the ten largest clones take 15% to 20%. This CDR3 has 14 amino acids. V lost 6 bases and J lost 6; bases outside the gene matches: 7. In germline, CDR1 is SNHLY, CDR2 FYNNEI. The source material was peripheral blood, sampled on day 0 of AZD1222 vaccination. This receptor was obtained from an adult in good health. The chain uses TRBV2 and TRBJ1-1, with TRBD1 identical over 10 bases. The CDR3 DNA reads as TGTGCCAGCAGAGCGATAGGACAGGGGGCTGAAGCTTTCTTT. Amino acids: CASRAIGQGAEAFF.